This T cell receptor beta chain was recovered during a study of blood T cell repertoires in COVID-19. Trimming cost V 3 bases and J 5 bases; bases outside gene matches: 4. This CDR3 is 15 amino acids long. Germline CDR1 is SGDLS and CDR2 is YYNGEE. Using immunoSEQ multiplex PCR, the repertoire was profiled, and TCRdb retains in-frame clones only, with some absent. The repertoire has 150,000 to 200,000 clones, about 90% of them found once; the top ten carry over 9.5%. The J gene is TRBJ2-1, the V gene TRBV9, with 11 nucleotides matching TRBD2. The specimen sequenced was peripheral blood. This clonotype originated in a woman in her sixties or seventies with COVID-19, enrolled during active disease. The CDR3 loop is CASSAGLAVNNEQFF. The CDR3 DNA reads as TGTGCCAGCAGCGCGGGACTAGCGGTCAACAATGAGCAGTTCTTC. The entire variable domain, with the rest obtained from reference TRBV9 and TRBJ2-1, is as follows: DSGVTQTPKHLITATGQRVTLRCSPRSGDLSVYWYQQSLDQGLQFLIQYYNGEERAKGNILERFSAQQFPDLHSELNLSSLELGDSALYFCASSAGLAVNNEQFFGPGTRLTVL.